This is a list of T cell receptor beta chains from one sample in a study of blood T cell repertoires in COVID-19. Only in-frame clones appear in the TCRdb table, and some are missing; sequencing was by immunoSEQ multiplex PCR. This sample has over 200,000 clones, with approximately 90% found just once. Sequencing was done on a sample of PBMCs or T cells enriched from blood (not recorded which). These TCRs come from a young man with acute COVID-19. Each CDR3 is given without its conserved first and last residue. The D gene is left open where the match is weak. Where a row states a size, it is once, few, many or the class of an expanded clone; other rows omit it.

>TRBD2|TRBV5-6|NA|TRBJ2-7
AGHGEREVSYEQY
>TRBD1|TRBV6-5|NA|TRBJ2-1
ASSLTGDHYNEQF
>NA|TRBV28|NA|TRBJ2-7
ASSLSAVRTVYEQY
>TRBD1|TRBV30|NA|TRBJ1-5
AWSVGVTGKQPQH
>NA|TRBV7-6|NA|TRBJ2-7
ASSLGGHPSYEQY
>TRBD1|TRBV12-5|NA|TRBJ1-1
ASGFINPGQGASTEAF
>NA|TRBV7-2|NA|TRBJ1-4
ASSFFGGEKLF
>NA|TRBV28|NA|TRBJ2-7
ASSRVFYEQY
>TRBD2|TRBV5-1|once|TRBJ2-2
ASSLERAWASGRKGAGELF
>TRBD1|TRBV24-1|NA|TRBJ2-3
ATSDPWDRAGADTQY
>TRBD1|TRBV25-1|NA|TRBJ2-5
ASSDQDRVETQY
>TRBD1|TRBV27|NA|TRBJ2-1
ASSFSGTGISSYNEQF
>NA|TRBV6-5|NA|TRBJ2-2
ASGAGSTGELF
>TRBD1|TRBV24-1|once|TRBJ2-1
ATSDGTGGLYNEQF
>NA|TRBV4-3|few|TRBJ2-7
ASSQGGKGYEQY
>TRBD2|TRBV9|NA|TRBJ2-2
ASSSRAQRGTGELF
>TRBD2|TRBV2|once|TRBJ2-1
ASSEASGAYNEQF
>TRBD1|TRBV7-8|NA|TRBJ2-7
ASSSADRGPYNEQY
>NA|TRBV6-1|NA|TRBJ1-2
ASSEAVADTNYGYT
>TRBD1|TRBV28|NA|TRBJ2-7
ASSFRDSSYEQY
>NA|TRBV12-5|NA|TRBJ1-1
ASGLVGQMNTEAF
>NA|TRBV28|NA|TRBJ2-7
ASSLEGSSYEQY
>TRBD2|TRBV7-9|NA|TRBJ2-1
ASSLASSGTLNEF
>NA|TRBV19|NA|TRBJ2-1
ASQDRDEQF
>NA|TRBV28|NA|TRBJ1-1
ASSFGSAGAEAF
>NA|TRBV28|NA|TRBJ1-1
ASAHDGGYTEAF
>TRBD2|TRBV7-8|NA|TRBJ2-5
ASSPGTSLETQY
>TRBD2|TRBV3-1/TRBV3-2|once|TRBJ2-3
ASSQGLKVLREPTDTQY
>TRBD2|TRBV27|NA|TRBJ2-7
ASSRRGLADEQY
>TRBD2|TRBV6-5|NA|TRBJ2-3
ASILAGRSTDTQY
>TRBD1|TRBV6-6|NA|TRBJ2-1
ASSFVLQGDNEQF
>NA|TRBV4-3|NA|TRBJ1-3
ASSQVLSTAGAGNTIY
>NA|TRBV30|NA|TRBJ2-3
AWSRYTDTQY
>NA|TRBV7-2|NA|TRBJ1-5
ASSLVYSNQPQH
>NA|TRBV7-9|NA|TRBJ2-5
ASSVYRDSQETQY
>NA|TRBV14|once|TRBJ2-1
ASSQNPQWTHAFSSYNEQF
>NA|TRBV21-1|few|TRBJ2-7
ASSKPGQGAYEQY
>TRBD1|TRBV11-3|NA|TRBJ2-5
ASSLDRGRKETQY
>NA|TRBV19|once|TRBJ1-1
ASSIDDRNEAF
>TRBD1|TRBV7-2|NA|TRBJ1-3
ASSATGTGMTGNTIY
>TRBD1|TRBV28|NA|TRBJ2-1
ASSSPGTGVPNEQF
>TRBD1|TRBV28|NA|TRBJ2-1
ATTPGTATYNEQF
>TRBD1|TRBV3-1/TRBV3-2|NA|TRBJ1-6
ASSPSGTDNSPLH
>NA|TRBV28|NA|TRBJ1-4
ASAGGHEKLF
>TRBD1|TRBV18|NA|TRBJ1-2
ASSPGTGRGGYGYT
>NA|TRBV19|few|TRBJ1-3
ASGFGNTIY
>NA|TRBV12-3/TRBV12-4|few|TRBJ1-3
ASRESGNTIY
>TRBD1|TRBV28|NA|TRBJ2-7
ASSPPDRKAYEQY
>NA|TRBV28|NA|TRBJ1-3
ASSSAEAGTSGNTIY
>NA|TRBV4-1|NA|TRBJ1-2
ASSQVGANYGYT
>NA|TRBV28|NA|TRBJ1-4
ASRQSTNEKLF
>TRBD1|TRBV6-5|NA|TRBJ1-1
ASSTRGPEAF
>TRBD2|TRBV27|NA|TRBJ2-1
ASSTLLAGAGNEQF
>TRBD1|TRBV3-1/TRBV3-2|NA|TRBJ1-5
ASSQVPQGRGHQPQH